Listed here is a single T cell receptor (beta chain). Its specific antigen is unknown. The junction shows a germline mismatch at one end, possibly a read error. Each patient had bone marrow sampled at the time of active disease. Bone marrow mononuclear cells were isolated by Ficoll-Hypaque density gradient centrifugation. To remove myeloma plasma cells, the cells were labeled with CD138 magnetic microbeads on a MACS separator, and CD138-negative cells were then collected by negative selection. Flow cytometry on an Attune NxT with CD138 antibodies was used to check the purity of the isolated cells. Total RNA was extracted using TRIzol reagent and was quantified on a NanoDrop spectrophotometer. Paired RNA-seq and IR-seq were performed on the CD138-negative bone marrow sample of each patient. The CDR3 measures 13 amino acids from cysteine to phenylalanine. Just the 39-base CDR3 DNA is kept, in frame starting at base 1.

Starting from 350 to 500 ng RNA, TCR libraries were constructed with the Immunoverse kit using molecular barcoded adaptors that cover the alpha/delta and beta/gamma chains. The same RNA used for transcriptome sequencing was used for TCR library preparation. Sequencing of the TCR libraries was done on an Illumina HiSeq 4000 with 2 x 150 cycles. In the authors' own workflow: MiXCR aligned TCR reads to human V, D, J and C references and assembled the aligned reads into CDR3 clonotypes, with quality filtering and error correction included. Clonotype counts and gene usage diversity were analyzed with the tcR package in R. For inspection of raw mapping reads, RNA-seq reads were mapped by STAR aligner version 2.5.3a onto GRCh37 of the human genome. IR-seq fastq files were randomly downsampled with Seqtk 1.3 to test the effect of sequencing depth on detected clonotypes. TCRdb reprocessed the public reads (quality trimming at Q25 with fastp, clone calling with MiXCR) and kept in-frame beta chains. Duplicate CDR3 protein sequences are folded into a single record with the most common DNA and genes. For this entry, the V and J calls and clone size follow TCRdb and not the study's own pipeline. This sample comprises approximately 50,000 distinct CDR3 sequences, more than 20% of them detected only once. The top ten constitute approximately 18% of the sample.

The data stem from a study of read filtering for tumor transcriptome and immune sequencing (dated by TCRdb to the early 2020s). Context from the whole study: Of the patients in the cohort, more than 16 were male and approximately 15 were female, and their mean age was about 70 years, with a range of roughly 47 to 80. Whole-transcriptome libraries were prepared with the TruSeq RNA Access Library Prep Kit after DNase treatment. A main aim was a read-filtering strategy for immune repertoire data, specifically whether clonotypes supported by a single read should be removed. Using the same bone marrow samples, the study ran both targeted immune repertoire sequencing and bulk whole-transcriptome sequencing and then compared the TCR repertoires from each method. By revised international staging, roughly eight patients were R-ISS I, under 20 were R-ISS II and over five were R-ISS III. Per sample, about 4.05 to 10.27 million TCR-region mapped reads were obtained with IR-seq, compared with only about 80 to 1273 with RNA-seq. The investigation overall reported the following: The sorted CD138-negative fraction was not purified T cells but a mixed bone marrow immune population. Single-read clonotypes made up roughly 82% of clonotypes but 3% to 3.5% of total reads in IR-seq, and just under 75% of clonotypes and 35% to 55% of reads in RNA-seq. Clonotypes were captured by IR-seq at much higher depth and more reliably than by RNA-seq, and smaller IR-seq throughput was sufficient for identification of most shared clonotypes. When single-read clonotypes were removed, the proportions of shared clonotypes in IR-seq and RNA-seq correlated more strongly.

The rearrangement combines TRBV12-3 or TRBV12-4 with TRBJ1-2; the D gene assignment is ambiguous. The material sequenced was a population of CD138-negative cells sorted from bone marrow. The cell subset or site tag for this specimen amounts to: bone marrow mononuclear cells depleted of CD138+ plasma/myeloma cells by negative magnetic selection. The TCR originated in a donor aged 40 or over with multiple myeloma. CDR3 loop: CASSLGSAGGRAF. At the DNA level, the sequence is TGTGCCAGCAGCCTTGGTTCGGCAGGTGGTAGGGCCTTC.